This T cell receptor beta chain was sequenced for a study of T cell changes during pregnancy in multiple sclerosis. Profiled with immunoSEQ multiplex PCR; TCRdb holds only in-frame clones, not every one. In the table there are approximately 37,000 clones, roughly 91% of which are singletons. The CDR3 spans 15 residues. Source: CD4+ T cells from peripheral blood mononuclear cells, taken in the third trimester of pregnancy. The source is a female donor with multiple sclerosis, enrolled in a pregnancy study. The genes are TRBV1 and TRBJ2-7; the D segment call TRBD2 is taken from the table without a DNA check. TRBV1 is designated a pseudogene. CDR3 bases: TGCACCAGCAGCCACAGGGTGGAGGGAGAATCCGAGCAGTACTTC. It yields the protein CTSSHRVEGESEQYF.